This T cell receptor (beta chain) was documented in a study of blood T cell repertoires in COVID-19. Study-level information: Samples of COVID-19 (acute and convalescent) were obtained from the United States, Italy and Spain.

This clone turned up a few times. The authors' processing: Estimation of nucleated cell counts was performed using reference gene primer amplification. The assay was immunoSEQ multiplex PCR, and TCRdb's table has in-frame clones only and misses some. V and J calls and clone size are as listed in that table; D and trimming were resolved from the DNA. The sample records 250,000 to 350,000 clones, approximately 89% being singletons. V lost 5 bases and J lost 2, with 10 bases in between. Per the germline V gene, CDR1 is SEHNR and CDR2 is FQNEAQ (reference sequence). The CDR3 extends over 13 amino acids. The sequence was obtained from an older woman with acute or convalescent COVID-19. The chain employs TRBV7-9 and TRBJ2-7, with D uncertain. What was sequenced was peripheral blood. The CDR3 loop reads CASSRPAAYEQYF. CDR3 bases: TGTGCCAGCAGCCGACCTGCGGCCTACGAGCAGTACTTC.